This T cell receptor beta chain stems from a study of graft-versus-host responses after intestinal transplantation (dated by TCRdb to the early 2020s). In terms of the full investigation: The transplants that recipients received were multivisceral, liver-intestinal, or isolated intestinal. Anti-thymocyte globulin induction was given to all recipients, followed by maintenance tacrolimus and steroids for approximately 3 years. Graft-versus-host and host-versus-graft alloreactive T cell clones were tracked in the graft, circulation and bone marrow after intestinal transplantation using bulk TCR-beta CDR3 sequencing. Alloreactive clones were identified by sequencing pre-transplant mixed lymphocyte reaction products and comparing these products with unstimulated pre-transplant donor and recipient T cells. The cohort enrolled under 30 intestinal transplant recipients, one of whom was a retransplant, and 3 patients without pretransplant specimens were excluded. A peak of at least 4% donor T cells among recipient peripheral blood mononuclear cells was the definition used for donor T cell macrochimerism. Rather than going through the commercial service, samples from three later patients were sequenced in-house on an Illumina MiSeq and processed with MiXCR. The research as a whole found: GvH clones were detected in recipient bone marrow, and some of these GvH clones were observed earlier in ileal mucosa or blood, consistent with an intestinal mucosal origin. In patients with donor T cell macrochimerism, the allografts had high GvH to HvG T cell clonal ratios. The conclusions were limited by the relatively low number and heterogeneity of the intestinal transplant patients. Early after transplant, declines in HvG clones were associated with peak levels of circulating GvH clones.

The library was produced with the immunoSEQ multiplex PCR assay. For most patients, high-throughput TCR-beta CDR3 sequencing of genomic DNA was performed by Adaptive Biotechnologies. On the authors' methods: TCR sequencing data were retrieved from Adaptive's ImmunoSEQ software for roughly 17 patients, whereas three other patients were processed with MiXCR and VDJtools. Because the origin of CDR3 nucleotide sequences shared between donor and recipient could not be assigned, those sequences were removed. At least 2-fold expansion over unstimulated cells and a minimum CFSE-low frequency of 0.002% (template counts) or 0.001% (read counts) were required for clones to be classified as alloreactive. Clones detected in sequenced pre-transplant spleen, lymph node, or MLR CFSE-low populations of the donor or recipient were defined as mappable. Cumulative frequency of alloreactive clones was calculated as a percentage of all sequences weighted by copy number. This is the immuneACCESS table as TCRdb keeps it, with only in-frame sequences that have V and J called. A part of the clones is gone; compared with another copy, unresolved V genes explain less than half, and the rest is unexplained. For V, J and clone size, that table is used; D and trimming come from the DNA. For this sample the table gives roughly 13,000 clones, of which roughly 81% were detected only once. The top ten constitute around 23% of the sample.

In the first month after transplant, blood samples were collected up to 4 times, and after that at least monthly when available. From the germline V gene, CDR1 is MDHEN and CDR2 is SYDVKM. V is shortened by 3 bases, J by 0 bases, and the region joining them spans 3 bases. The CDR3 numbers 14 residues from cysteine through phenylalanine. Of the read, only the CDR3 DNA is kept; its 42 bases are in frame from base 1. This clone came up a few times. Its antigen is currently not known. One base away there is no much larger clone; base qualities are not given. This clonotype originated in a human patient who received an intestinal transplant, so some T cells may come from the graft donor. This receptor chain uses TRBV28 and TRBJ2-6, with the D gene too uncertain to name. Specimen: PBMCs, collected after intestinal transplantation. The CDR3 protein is CASSFYSGANVLTF. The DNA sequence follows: TGTGCCAGCAGTTTTTACTCTGGGGCCAACGTCCTGACTTTC.